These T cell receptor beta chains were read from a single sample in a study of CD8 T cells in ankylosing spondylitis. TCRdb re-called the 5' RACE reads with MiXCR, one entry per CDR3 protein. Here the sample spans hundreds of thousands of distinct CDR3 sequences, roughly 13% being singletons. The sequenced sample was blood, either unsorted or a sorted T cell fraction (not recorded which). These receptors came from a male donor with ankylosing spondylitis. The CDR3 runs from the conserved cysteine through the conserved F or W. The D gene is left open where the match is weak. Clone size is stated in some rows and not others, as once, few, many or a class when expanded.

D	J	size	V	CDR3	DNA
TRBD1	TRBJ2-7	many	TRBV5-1	CASSSDRVSYEQYF	TGCGCCAGCAGCTCGGACAGGGTTAGCTACGAGCAGTACTTC
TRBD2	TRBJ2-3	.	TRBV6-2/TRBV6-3	CASSKLAGSRDTQYF	TGTGCCAGCAGCAAGCTAGCGGGGAGCCGAGATACGCAGTATTTT
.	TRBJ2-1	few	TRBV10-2	CATTDGEQFF	TGCGCCACCACGGACGGAGAGCAGTTCTTC
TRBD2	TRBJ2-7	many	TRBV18	CASSPGLAGEQYF	TGTGCCAGCTCACCGGGACTAGCTGGAGAGCAGTACTTC
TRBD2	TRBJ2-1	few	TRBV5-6	CASSTPLAGGRDEQFF	TGTGCCAGCAGCACCCCTCTAGCGGGAGGCCGTGATGAGCAGTTCTTC
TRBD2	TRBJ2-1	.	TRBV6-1	CASSGLAAYNGQFF	TGTGCCAGCAGTGGACTAGCGGCCTACAATGGGCAGTTCTTC
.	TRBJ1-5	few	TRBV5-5	CASSLVGVGPNQPQHF	TGTGCCAGCAGCTTGGTGGGAGTGGGTCCCAATCAGCCCCAGCATTTT
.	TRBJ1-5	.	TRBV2	CASSEGGPGNQPQHF	TGTGCCAGCAGTGAAGGGGGCCCAGGCAATCAGCCCCAGCATTTT
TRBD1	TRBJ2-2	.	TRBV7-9	CASSLRDSQTGELFF	TGTGCCAGCAGCTTGAGGGACAGTCAGACCGGGGAGCTGTTTTTT
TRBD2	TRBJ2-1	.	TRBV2	CARGLAGYNEQFF	TGTGCCAGGGGGCTAGCGGGCTACAATGAGCAGTTCTTC
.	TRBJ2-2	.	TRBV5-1	CASSLGRAANTGELFF	TGCGCCAGCAGCTTGGGCAGGGCGGCGAACACCGGGGAGCTGTTTTTT
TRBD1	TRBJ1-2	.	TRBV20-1	CSAGGSTGWGYTF	TGCAGTGCTGGGGGCTCGACAGGGTGGGGCTACACCTTC
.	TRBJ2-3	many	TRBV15	CATSRGRGATDTQYF	TGTGCCACCAGCAGAGGGAGGGGAGCCACAGATACGCAGTATTTT
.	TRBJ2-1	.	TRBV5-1	CASSHTSYNEQFF	TGCGCCAGCAGCCACACTAGCTACAATGAGCAGTTCTTC
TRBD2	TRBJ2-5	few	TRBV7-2	CASSPTSGGQETQYF	TGTGCCAGCAGCCCGACTAGCGGGGGACAAGAGACCCAGTACTTC
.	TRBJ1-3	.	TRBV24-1	CATSDPLGNTIYF	TGTGCCACCAGTGATCCCCTTGGAAACACCATATATTTT
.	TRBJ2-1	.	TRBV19	CASTSIGGLYNEQFF	TGTGCCAGTACCTCAATCGGCGGGTTATACAATGAGCAGTTCTTC
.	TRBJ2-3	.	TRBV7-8	CASNPRAATDTQYF	TGTGCCAGCAACCCCCGGGCTGCCACAGATACGCAGTATTTT
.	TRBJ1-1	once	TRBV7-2	CASSLSGHTEAFF	TGTGCCAGCAGCTTATCAGGTCACACTGAAGCTTTCTTT
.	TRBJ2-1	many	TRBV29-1	CSAIEVEQFF	TGCAGCGCGATCGAGGTCGAGCAGTTCTTC
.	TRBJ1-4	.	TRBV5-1	CASSFQAGEKLFF	TGCGCCAGCAGCTTTCAGGCGGGGGAAAAACTGTTTTTT
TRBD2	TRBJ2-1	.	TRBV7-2	CASSSTSGRIFF	TGTGCCAGCAGCTCAACTAGCGGGAGGATATTCTTC
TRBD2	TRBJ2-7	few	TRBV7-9	CASSHPPSGSSYEQYF	TGTGCCAGCAGCCACCCCCCTAGCGGGAGTTCCTACGAGCAGTACTTC
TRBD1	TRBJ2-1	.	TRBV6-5	CASSWGQGGKHEQFF	TGTGCCAGCAGTTGGGGACAGGGGGGTAAACATGAGCAGTTCTTC
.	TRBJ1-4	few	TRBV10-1	CASSEFGIGKLFF	TGCGCCAGCAGTGAGTTCGGCATTGGAAAACTGTTTTTT
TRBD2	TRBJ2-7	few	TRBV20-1	CSALLAGGSQYF	TGCAGTGCTTTACTAGCGGGAGGGTCCCAGTACTTC
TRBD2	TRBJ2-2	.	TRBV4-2	CASSPGLAGGPGELFF	TGTGCCAGCAGCCCGGGACTAGCGGGAGGCCCCGGGGAGCTGTTTTTT
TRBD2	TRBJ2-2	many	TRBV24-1	CATSAGLAGVDGELFF	TGTGCCACCAGTGCGGGACTAGCGGGAGTCGACGGGGAGCTGTTTTTT
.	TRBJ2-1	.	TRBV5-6	CASSSNGRGRNEQFF	TGTGCCAGCAGCTCCAACGGGAGAGGGAGGAATGAGCAGTTCTTC
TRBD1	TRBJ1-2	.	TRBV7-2	CASSSRGGRVYGYTF	TGTGCCAGCAGCTCCAGGGGGGGCAGGGTCTATGGCTACACCTTC
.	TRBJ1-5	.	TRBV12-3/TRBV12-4	CASSLLSANQPQHF	TGTGCCAGCAGTTTATTGAGCGCCAATCAGCCCCAGCATTTT
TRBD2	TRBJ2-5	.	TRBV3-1	CATNPGGAETQYF	TGTGCCACCAACCCGGGGGGAGCGGAGACCCAGTACTTC
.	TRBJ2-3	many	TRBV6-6	CASSRKWDTQYF	TGTGCCAGCAGCCGGAAATGGGATACGCAGTATTTT
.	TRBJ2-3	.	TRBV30	CAWSVRVADTQYF	TGTGCCTGGAGTGTACGAGTGGCAGATACGCAGTATTTT
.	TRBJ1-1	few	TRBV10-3	CAISETNTEAFF	TGTGCCATCAGTGAAACCAACACTGAAGCTTTCTTT
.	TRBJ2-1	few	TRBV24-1	CATSPALGLYNEQFF	TGTGCCACCAGTCCCGCCCTCGGACTCTACAATGAGCAGTTCTTC
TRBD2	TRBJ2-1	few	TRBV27	CASSLGLAGKQFF	TGTGCCAGCAGTTTAGGGCTAGCGGGAAAGCAGTTCTTC
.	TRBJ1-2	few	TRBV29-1	CSVEGQPSNYGYTF	TGCAGCGTTGAAGGACAGCCATCTAACTATGGCTACACCTTC
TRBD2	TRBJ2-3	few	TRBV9	CASSVVVAGADTQYF	TGTGCCAGCAGCGTAGTGGTAGCGGGAGCTGATACGCAGTATTTT
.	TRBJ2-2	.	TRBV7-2	CASSLNSPGKGELFF	TGTGCCAGCAGCTTAAACTCGCCGGGGAAGGGGGAGCTGTTTTTT
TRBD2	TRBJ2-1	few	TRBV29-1	CSLGGRRYNEQFF	TGCAGCTTGGGCGGGAGGAGGTACAATGAGCAGTTCTTC
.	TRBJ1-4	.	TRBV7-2	CASTSGEKLFF	TGTGCCAGCACCTCCGGGGAAAAACTGTTTTTT
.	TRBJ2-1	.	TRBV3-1	CASSQDSRVRGTYF	TGTGCCAGCAGCCAAGACTCCCGGGTACGCGGGACTTACTTC
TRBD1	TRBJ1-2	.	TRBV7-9	CAIGTGRDYGYTF	TGTGCCATCGGGACAGGGCGAGACTATGGCTACACCTTC
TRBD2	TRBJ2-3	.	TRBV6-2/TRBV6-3	CASSPVMSPLAGDPGTDTQYF	TGTGCCAGCAGCCCTGTGATGTCGCCACTAGCGGGAGATCCAGGCACAGATACGCAGTATTTT
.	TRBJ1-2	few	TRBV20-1	CSARDRQPNGYTF	TGCAGTGCTAGAGATCGTCAGCCTAACGGCTACACCTTC
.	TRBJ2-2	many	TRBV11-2	CASSSGLIEAGELFF	TGTGCCAGCAGCTCTGGACTGATTGAGGCCGGGGAGCTGTTTTTT
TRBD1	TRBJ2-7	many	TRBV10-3	CAIRQGATYEQYF	TGTGCCATCAGACAGGGGGCAACCTACGAGCAGTACTTC
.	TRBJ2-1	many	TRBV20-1	CSARDRRTSQNYNEQFF	TGCAGTGCTAGAGATAGAAGGACTTCCCAGAACTACAATGAGCAGTTCTTC
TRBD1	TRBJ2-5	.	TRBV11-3	CASSSETGDGETQYF	TGTGCCAGCAGCTCAGAGACAGGGGATGGAGAGACCCAGTACTTC
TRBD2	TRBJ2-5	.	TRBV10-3	CAISALAEFQETQYF	TGTGCCATCAGTGCACTAGCGGAGTTCCAAGAGACCCAGTACTTC
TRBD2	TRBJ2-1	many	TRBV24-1	CATQRGSLRNEQFF	TGTGCCACACAGCGCGGGAGTCTTCGCAATGAGCAGTTCTTC
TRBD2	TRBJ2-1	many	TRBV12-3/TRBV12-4	CASSPAGAGGPYNEQFF	TGTGCCAGCAGTCCTGCCGGAGCGGGAGGGCCCTACAATGAGCAGTTCTTC
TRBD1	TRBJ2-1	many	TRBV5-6	CASSLGGTEAFEQFF	TGTGCCAGCAGCTTGGGGGGGACAGAAGCTTTTGAGCAGTTCTTC
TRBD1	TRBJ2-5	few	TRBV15	CATSRLTGGGFPQTQYF	TGTGCCACCAGCAGATTAACAGGGGGCGGATTTCCACAGACCCAGTACTTC
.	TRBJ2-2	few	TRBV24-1	CATSDSGTTGELFF	TGTGCCACCAGTGATTCTGGGACCACCGGGGAGCTGTTTTTT
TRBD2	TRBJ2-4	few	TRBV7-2	CASSLIGGGNIQYF	TGTGCCAGCAGCTTAATCGGGGGGGGAAACATTCAGTACTTC
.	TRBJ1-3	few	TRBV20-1	CSARGGLSGNTIYF	TGCAGTGCTAGGGGGGGGCTTTCTGGAAACACCATATATTTT
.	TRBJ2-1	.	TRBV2	CATHPGTHAYNEQFF	TGTGCCACCCACCCCGGGACTCACGCCTACAATGAGCAGTTCTTC
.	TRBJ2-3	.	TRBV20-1	CSAIGARVNTQYF	TGCAGTGCTATAGGGGCGCGGGTTAATACGCAGTATTTT